This entry lists 27 T cell receptor beta chains sequenced from one sample in a study of T cell repertoires in cytomegalovirus infection. These receptors have no known antigen. Each CDR3 protein gets one entry after TCRdb re-called the reads with MiXCR. The sample holds 900,000 to 950,000 distinct CDR3 sequences, around 32% seen once. The sample consisted of cultured CD8+ T cells from PBMCs, taken from culture after CMV antigen stimulation. These receptors originate from a human donor in good health (CMV status not recorded). Some clones in this sample may be carry-over from other donors' samples.

This clonotype was counted a few times. J is TRBJ2-1 and V is TRBV4-1, with D unresolved. CDR1 and CDR2 from the germline V gene are MGHRA and YSYEKL. The V gene lost 3 bases and the J gene lost 5 bases, with 8 bases spanning the gap. The length of the CDR3 is 13 residues. CDR3 sequence: CASSHTTNNEQFF. CDR3 DNA sequence: TGCGCCAGCAGCCATACTACCAACAATGAGCAGTTCTTC.

This clonotype turned up a few times. The CDR3 is CASSIVGGLAGGDEQFF. CDR3 in DNA: TGTGCCAGTAGTATAGTGGGGGGACTAGCGGGGGGAGATGAGCAGTTCTTC. The J gene is TRBJ2-1, the V gene TRBV19; TRBD2 matches 15 bases. Losses at the gene ends were 1 base for V and 8 bases for J; bases not matched to a gene: 6. The V gene's germline CDR1 is LNHDA and CDR2 SQIVND (reference sequence). The CDR3 runs to 17 residues.

This clonotype was seen ten or more times. The rearrangement uses TRBV6-6 and TRBJ2-5; D may match TRBD1 or TRBD2 (5 bases each). V gave up 0 bases and J gave up 2 bases, with 10 bases separating them. Germline lookup yields CDR1 MNHNY and CDR2 SVGAGI (reference sequence). The length of the CDR3 is 15 residues. CDR3 sequence reads: CASSYSMGEQETQYF. DNA for the CDR3: TGTGCCAGCAGTTACTCGATGGGGGAACAAGAGACCCAGTACTTC.

The V and J genes are TRBV12-3 or TRBV12-4 and TRBJ2-3; D is perhaps TRBD2 (6 bases). With 6 bases removed from V and 7 bases from J, the gap between germline ends came to 17 bases. This CDR3 is built from 14 residues. The CDR3 is CASSPEAGPHTQYF. CDR3 nucleotide sequence: TGTGCCAGCAGCCCCGAGGCGGGGCCGCATACGCAGTATTTT.

CDR3 bases: TGTGCCAGCAGCCAATTCCCGGGGCGGGATCAGCCCCAGCATTTT. Protein: CASSQFPGRDQPQHF. The chain carries TRBV12-3 or TRBV12-4 and TRBJ1-5; a possible D gene is TRBD1 (5 bases). The CDR3 totals 15 residues. The germline V and J ends were trimmed by 6 bases and 5 bases, with 17 bases remaining between them.

This clonotype was detected ten times or more. J is TRBJ2-2 and V is TRBV7-8, with 7 bases fitting TRBD1. Trimming removed 5 bases from V and 2 bases from J; junction bases left unmatched: 8. Germline V CDR1 and CDR2: SGHVS, FQNEAQ. This CDR3 has 16 amino acids. CDR3 sequence reads: CASSPIRGRNTGELFF. In DNA form, the CDR3 reads TGTGCCAGCAGCCCTATTAGGGGGCGCAACACCGGGGAGCTGTTTTTT.

This clonotype has a handful of counts. This chain connects TRBV10-3 to TRBJ2-1, with 10 bases aligning to TRBD2. This CDR3 is built from 16 residues. V was clipped by 4 bases and J by 4 bases; unmatched bases: 7. The germline CDR1 and CDR2 sequences are ENHRY and SYGVKD. CDR3 sequence reads: CAISGALAGEYNEQFF. For the CDR3, the DNA is TGTGCCATCAGTGGGGCTCTAGCGGGGGAATACAATGAGCAGTTCTTC.

In its sample, this clonotype was seen a few times. CDR3 bases: TGTGCCAGCAGCTTAACGTTCGGCAGGGGTCAAACCGGGGAGCTGTTTTTT. It translates to CASSLTFGRGQTGELFF. The V call is TRBV11-2, the J call TRBJ2-2; tentatively, D is TRBD1 (6 bases). Trimming removed 2 bases at V and 5 bases at J, with 18 bases between. The CDR3 sequence is 17 residues long. The germline CDR1 and CDR2 sequences are SGHAT and FQNNGV.

The chain employs TRBV28 and TRBJ2-7; no definite D call. Trimming removed 2 bases from V and 6 bases from J, with 11 bases in between. Per the germline V gene, CDR1 is MDHEN and CDR2 is SYDVKM. The CDR3 has 13 residues. CDR3 DNA: TGTGCCAGCAGTTTACACGCCGCAGGCGAGCAGTACGTC. This sequence encodes CASSLHAAGEQYV.

This clonotype has a handful of counts. J is TRBJ1-1 and V is TRBV7-8; no clear D. V lost 2 bases to trimming and J lost 5 bases, with 9 bases between them. Germline CDR1 SGHVS, CDR2 FQNEAQ. CDR3 length: 13 amino acids. Here the CDR3 DNA reads TGTGCCAGCAGCTTATGGCCCGGGACTGAAGCTTTCTTT. It yields the protein CASSLWPGTEAFF. The complete variable domain, with remaining parts taken from reference TRBV7-8 and TRBJ1-1, reads GAGVSQSPRYKVAKRGQDVALRCDPISGHVSLFWYQQALGQGPEFLTYFQNEAQLDKSGLPSDRFFAERPEGSVSTLKIQRTQQEDSAVYLCASSLWPGTEAFFGQGTRLTVV.

The sample holds a few counts of this clonotype. The chain couples TRBV2 to TRBJ2-1, with 10 bases aligning to TRBD2. This CDR3 spans 15 amino acids. After removal of 7 bases from V and 0 bases from J, the junction contained 3 bases not matched to a gene. Germline V gene lookup returns CDR1 SNHLY and CDR2 FYNNEI. Written as DNA, the CDR3 is TGTGCCAGCACCCCTAGCGGGGGCTCCTACAATGAGCAGTTCTTC. It codes for CASTPSGGSYNEQFF. The entire variable domain, with the rest obtained from reference TRBV2 and TRBJ2-1, is as follows: EPEVTQTPSHQVTQMGQEVILRCVPISNHLYFYWYRQILGQKVEFLVSFYNNEISEKSEIFDDQFSVERPDGSNFTLKIRSTKLEDSAMYFCASTPSGGSYNEQFFGPGTRLTVL.

The chain couples TRBV6-5 to TRBJ2-3; maybe TRBD1 (5 bases). The CDR3 consists of 15 residues. The germline V gene encodes CDR1 MNHEY and CDR2 SVGAGI. Trimming pared 2 bases from V and 0 bases from J, leaving 9 bases between. The CDR3 here is CASSYEGVSTDTQYF. The CDR3 coding sequence is TGTGCCAGCAGTTACGAAGGGGTGAGCACAGATACGCAGTATTTT.

This chain joins TRBV2 and TRBJ1-5; a weak D match, TRBD1 (5 bases). Looked up from germline, CDR1 is SNHLY and CDR2 is FYNNEI. The CDR3 sequence is 15 residues long. V lost 0 bases and J lost 7, with 13 bases in between. CDR3 residues: CASSEARVRRQPQHF. The DNA of the CDR3 is TGTGCCAGCAGTGAAGCCAGGGTCAGACGACAGCCCCAGCATTTT.

As regards this clonotype: A read error may account for a junction end that differs from germline. The chain recombines TRBV27 with TRBJ1-6, with TRBD1 as a possible D gene (5 bases). The CDR3 contains 15 residues. Germline values: CDR1 MNHEY, CDR2 SMNVEV (reference sequence). The CDR3 DNA reads as TGTGCCAGCAGTTTATTGGTTCAGGGTGGTTCACCCCCCCACTTT. Its translation: CASSLLVQGGSPPHF.

This clonotype occurred once. This may be a read error, as it is one base from a much larger clone. The rearrangement joins TRBV11-2 to TRBJ2-1; TRBD1 matches 9 bases. The CDR3 spans 16 residues. The germline V gene has CDR1 SGHAT and CDR2 FQNNGV. The CDR3 spells CANSTPGQGAYNEQFF. CDR3 nucleotide sequence: TGTGCCAACAGCACCCCGGGACAGGGAGCCTACAATGAGCAGTTCTTC.

In this sample, this clonotype turned up many times. The chain links TRBV7-2 to TRBJ1-5, with 7 bases matching TRBD1. From germline, CDR1 is SGHTA and CDR2 FQGNSA. CDR3 length equals 16 residues. V shed 5 bases, J shed 2 bases, and the junction held 9 bases outside the gene matches. The DNA of the CDR3 is TGTGCCAGCAGCCATCAGGGGGGAGAAGGCAATCAGCCCCAGCATTTT. It encodes CASSHQGGEGNQPQHF.

The chain couples TRBV6-5 to TRBJ2-3; the D gene is possibly TRBD2 (6 bases). V gave up 6 bases and J gave up 4 bases, with 20 bases separating them. The V gene's germline CDR1 is MNHEY and CDR2 SVGAGI. The CDR3 sequence is 16 residues long. The CDR3 sequence is CASRARDFLLADTQYF. CDR3 nucleotides: TGTGCCAGCAGAGCCCGGGACTTCCTACTTGCAGATACGCAGTATTTT.

The table lists this clonotype with a few counts. This sequence joins TRBV19 and TRBJ2-1, with 11 bases that match TRBD1. Germline CDR1 reads LNHDA; CDR2 reads SQIVND (reference sequence). V gave up 9 bases and J gave up 9 bases; unmatched junction bases: 7. The CDR3 extends over 13 amino acids. In DNA, the CDR3 is TGTGCCAGCCGAGGACAGGGGGCAAGTGAGCAGTTCTTC. Its protein is CASRGQGASEQFF.

In this sample, this clonotype turned up a few times. This chain links TRBV6-1 with TRBJ2-7; D unclear. Germline CDR1 MNHNS, CDR2 SASEGT. V shed 2 bases and J shed 4 bases, with 12 bases lying between them. There are 14 residues in the CDR3. The CDR3 bases are TGTGCCAGCAGTGAAAAGGGCCCCTCATACGAGCAGTACGTC. Translating gives CASSEKGPSYEQYV.

This clonotype was found a few times. V gene TRBV6-1 combines with J gene TRBJ1-2; a possible D gene is TRBD1 (5 bases). The CDR3 is 11 amino acids. Germline-derived CDR1 and CDR2 are MNHNS and SASEGT. Trimming stripped 10 bases from V and 9 bases from J, with 15 bases between. The CDR3 DNA follows: TGTGCCACCCTTACGGGGGAACGCTACACCTTC. Residues: CATLTGERYTF.

The chain employs TRBV6-4 and TRBJ2-2, with a possible D match to TRBD2 (5 bases). Germline V gene lookup returns CDR1 MRHNA and CDR2 SNTAGT. The V end lost 5 bases, the J end lost 4 bases, and 11 bases lay between the germline ends. This CDR3 is built from 14 residues. CDR3 region: CASSLDSVTGELFF. CDR3 coding DNA: TGTGCCAGCAGTTTGGATAGCGTCACCGGGGAGCTGTTTTTT.

The chain carries TRBV7-9 and TRBJ2-7; 14 nucleotides line up with TRBD2. The CDR3 is 16 amino acids. The germline V gene has CDR1 SEHNR and CDR2 FQNEAQ (reference sequence). V was pared by 4 bases and J by 5 bases, with 7 bases of the junction left unmatched. Here the CDR3 DNA reads TGTGCCAGCAGCTCCAGGACTAGCGGGGGGCTGCACGAGCAGTACTTC. Translation: CASSSRTSGGLHEQYF.

The rearrangement joins TRBV19 to TRBJ1-6; D possibly corresponds to TRBD1 (6 bases). The CDR3 is made up of 14 amino acids. CDR1 and CDR2 (germline): LNHDA, SQIVND (reference sequence). V was shortened by 4 bases and J by 6 bases, with 10 bases between the two germline ends. The CDR3 loop is CASSKDRPNSPLHF. In nucleotides, the CDR3 is TGTGCCAGTAGTAAGGACAGACCTAATTCACCCCTCCACTTT.

Remarks on this clonotype: A much more abundant neighbour one base away suggests this may be a read error. The chain employs TRBV7-6 and TRBJ2-6, with D possibly matching TRBD2 (6 bases). The V and J ends lost 10 bases and 1 base respectively, with 20 bases between them. CDR3 length: 17 amino acids. CDR1 SGHVS and CDR2 FNYEAQ come from the germline V gene. CDR3 nucleotide sequence: TGTGCCAACATCCACCGGGAGACTGGGTCTGGGGCCAACGTCCTGACTTTC. Protein sequence: CANIHRETGSGANVLTF.

In the case of this clonotype: A much larger clone sits a single nucleotide away, making a read error possible. The genes are TRBV19 and TRBJ1-1; D might be TRBD1 (5 bases). Trimming took off 6 bases at V and 1 base at J, with 9 bases between the two ends. The CDR3 totals 13 residues. Germline CDR1 LNHDA, CDR2 SQIVND (reference sequence). The CDR3 loop is CASRMTENTEAFF. The CDR3 DNA reads TGTGCCAGTAGGATGACAGAGAACACTGAAGCTTTCTTT.

This clonotype was seen just once. The V gene is TRBV27, the J gene TRBJ1-1; a weak D match, TRBD1 (5 bases). V was cut by 6 bases and J by 5 bases, with 19 bases left in between. CDR1 is MNHEY and CDR2 is SMNVEV in the germline V gene (reference sequence). The CDR3 contains 15 residues. The DNA for the CDR3 is TGTGCCAGCAGCGGACGATCAGGGTGGGGGACTGAAGCTTTCTTT. Protein product: CASSGRSGWGTEAFF.

This clonotype was observed a handful of times. The chain carries TRBV10-3 and TRBJ2-3; 8 bases are shared with TRBD2. This CDR3 comprises 17 residues. The junction had 8 bases not matched to a gene; V was cut back by 2 bases and J by 1 base. Germline assignment: CDR1 ENHRY and CDR2 SYGVKD. The DNA of the CDR3 is TGTGCCATCAGTGAGGAGCGCGGGGGGTTCCGCACAGATACGCAGTATTTT. Translation: CAISEERGGFRTDTQYF.